This entry lists 20 T cell receptor beta chains sequenced from one sample in a study of blood T cells in healthy people across ages. Sample-barcoded 5' priming and a J-beta primer mix drove a second PCR of roughly 6 to 12 cycles. Via MiXCR, TCRdb re-called the 5' RACE reads, giving one row per CDR3 protein. The sample records approximately 850,000 distinct CDR3 sequences, under 45% being singletons. Sequenced input: blood. All receptors derive from a man between 60 and 75 years old in good health.

This clonotype occurred once. This chain connects TRBV4-3 to TRBJ2-7; 10 nucleotides align to TRBD2. The DNA end is a closer match to TRBJ2-5, so the J assignment may be wrong. The CDR3 is made up of 19 amino acids. Germline V gives CDR1 LGHNA, CDR2 YSLEER. The CDR3 here is CASSQDLAGGLSNQETQYF. The DNA for the CDR3 is TGCGCCAGCAGCCAAGATTTAGCGGGGGGACTATCCAATCAAGAGACCCAGTACTTC.

The rearrangement joins TRBV6-2 or TRBV6-3 to TRBJ1-2, with D unresolved. V was cut by 0 bases and J by 7 bases, with 6 bases left in between. Germline assignment: CDR1 MNHEY and CDR2 SVGEGT. The CDR3 has 12 amino acids. Here the CDR3 reads CASSYSTFGYTF. CDR3 DNA sequence: TGTGCCAGCAGTTACTCGACATTTGGCTACACCTTC.

The CDR3 DNA follows: TGTGCCAGCACCCTCCGCGGGGAGGGGGCCACCGGGGAGCTGTTTTTT. Translating it yields CASTLRGEGATGELFF. The gene calls are TRBV6-2 or TRBV6-3 and TRBJ2-2, with D perhaps being TRBD1 or TRBD2 (7 bases each). Trimming removed 7 bases from V and 4 bases from J, with 19 bases in between. Looked up from germline, CDR1 is MNHEY and CDR2 is SVGEGT. The CDR3 consists of 16 residues.

This chain uses TRBV5-4 with TRBJ2-3; D tentatively fits TRBD1 or TRBD2 (7 bases each). Germline assignment: CDR1 SGHNT and CDR2 YYREEE (reference sequence). The germline V and J ends were trimmed by 4 bases and 0 bases, with 21 bases remaining between them. This CDR3 is 18 amino acids long. CDR3 amino acids: CASSAKTGRATSTDTQYF. CDR3 nucleotides: TGTGCCAGCAGCGCCAAGACAGGGAGGGCCACTAGCACAGATACGCAGTATTTT.

This chain uses TRBV9 with TRBJ1-5, with D hard to call. The germline CDR1 and CDR2 sequences are SGDLS and YYNGEE. This CDR3 region has 13 residues. V lost 7 bases and J lost 2, with 10 bases in between. CDR3 in amino acids: CASPLSGNQPQHF. The CDR3 bases are TGTGCCAGCCCCCTTTCGGGCAATCAGCCCCAGCATTTT.

In this sample, this clonotype turned up a few times. The chain uses TRBV18 and TRBJ2-3, with unresolved D. The CDR3 covers 11 residues. Between the trimmed V and J ends, which lost 3 bases and 5 bases, there was a span of 3 bases. CDR1 is KGHSH, CDR2 LQKENI, per germline. CDR3 amino acids: CASSPIDTQYF. The CDR3 DNA follows: TGTGCCAGCTCACCTATAGATACGCAGTATTTT.

This clonotype was detected a few times. The chain links TRBV7-2 to TRBJ2-2; no definite D call. Trimming removed 10 bases at V and 0 bases at J, with 12 bases between. This CDR3 comprises 14 residues. Germline values: CDR1 SGHTA, CDR2 FQGNSA. CDR3 protein: CAISTGANTGELFF. CDR3 DNA sequence: TGTGCCATATCCACTGGGGCGAACACCGGGGAGCTGTTTTTT.

This clonotype has only a few counts. J is TRBJ1-6 and V is TRBV4-3; D is perhaps TRBD1 (6 bases). Germline V gives CDR1 LGHNA, CDR2 YSLEER. This CDR3 spans 16 amino acids. V was pared by 0 bases and J by 5 bases, with 11 bases between. The DNA of the CDR3 is TGCGCCAGCAGCCAAGACGACAGGCAGAATAATTCACCCCTCCACTTT. Translating it yields CASSQDDRQNNSPLHF.

The sample holds many counts of this clonotype. The chain has TRBV7-2 and TRBJ2-5, with TRBD1 as a possible D gene (6 bases). Trimming removed 6 bases from V and 3 bases from J, with 11 bases in between. There are 13 residues in the CDR3. CDR1 SGHTA and CDR2 FQGNSA come from the germline V gene. CDR3 DNA sequence: TGTGCCAGCAGTTTGGACAGAGAAGAGACCCAGTACTTC. As protein: CASSLDREETQYF.

With regard to this clonotype: The germline gene is not matched at one end of the junction; a read error may be the cause. V and J are TRBV27 and TRBJ2-6, with a weak D call TRBD1 (6 bases). Germline-derived CDR1 and CDR2 are MNHEY and SMNVEV (reference sequence). This CDR3 is 17 amino acids long. The CDR3 coding sequence is TGTGCCAGCAGTTCCCTGTGGGGGCCCTCTGGGGCCGACGTCCTGACTTTC. As protein: CASSSLWGPSGADVLTF.

This clonotype came up a few times. J is TRBJ2-7 and V is TRBV28; 7 positions agree with TRBD1. CDR3 length equals 15 residues. J was trimmed by 3 bases and V by 5 bases; bases with no gene match: 10. From germline, CDR1 is MDHEN and CDR2 SYDVKM. The CDR3 DNA reads as TGTGCCAGCAGTGCGAGACAGGGTAAGAACTACGAGCAGTACTTC. As protein: CASSARQGKNYEQYF.

V usage is TRBV2 and J usage is TRBJ2-7; D tentatively fits TRBD1 or TRBD2 (5 bases each). The CDR3 sequence is 15 residues long. Germline values: CDR1 SNHLY, CDR2 FYNNEI. V lost 5 bases and J 7 bases, leaving 21 bases between the germline ends. The DNA of the CDR3 is TGTGCCAGCAGTACCGGGACGGCGGCCTACAATGAGCAGTACTTC. This sequence encodes CASSTGTAAYNEQYF.

The chain carries TRBV7-2 and TRBJ2-1, with TRBD2 identical over 9 bases. Germline CDR1 SGHTA, CDR2 FQGNSA. Losses at the gene ends were 5 bases for V and 7 bases for J; bases not matched to a gene: 18. The CDR3 contains 18 residues. The CDR3 sequence is CASSPTRNAGGLSNEQFF. The CDR3 nucleotides are TGTGCCAGCAGCCCCACGAGAAACGCGGGGGGGCTTTCGAATGAGCAGTTCTTC.

This chain links TRBV19 with TRBJ2-5, with D unclear. There are 13 residues in the CDR3. Germline V lookup: CDR1 LNHDA, CDR2 SQIVND (reference sequence). Trimming stripped 3 bases from V and 1 base from J, with 6 bases between. The chain's CDR3 is CASSMRVQETQYF. CDR3 coding DNA: TGTGCCAGTAGTATGCGAGTCCAAGAGACCCAGTACTTC.

The gene calls are TRBV20-1 and TRBJ1-4, with TRBD1 as a possible D gene (6 bases). The germline V gene encodes CDR1 DFQATT and CDR2 SNEGSKA (reference sequence). The CDR3 is 17 amino acids. V was clipped by 6 bases and J by 0 bases, with 20 bases between them. Here the CDR3 reads CSAYNPTGFATNEKLFF. Written as DNA, the CDR3 is TGCAGTGCCTACAACCCTACAGGGTTTGCAACTAATGAAAAACTGTTTTTT.

The chain joins TRBV4-1 to TRBJ2-6; no reliable D call. The CDR3 length is 15 residues. CDR1 MGHRA and CDR2 YSYEKL come from the germline V gene. The germline V and J ends were trimmed by 4 bases and 4 bases, with 11 bases remaining between them. CDR3 loop: CASSLRLVGANVLTF. The CDR3 bases are TGCGCCAGCAGCCTCAGACTTGTGGGGGCCAACGTCCTGACTTTC.

A remark on this clonotype: This may be a read error, as it is one base from a much larger clone. V usage is TRBV28 and J usage is TRBJ1-6; D unresolved. Germline V CDR1 and CDR2: MDHEN, SYDVKM. The CDR3 runs 16 residues. V lost 5 bases and J 9 bases, leaving 20 bases between the germline ends. The CDR3 DNA reads as TGTGCCAGCAGTGATTGGGAGGGAGTTCGTAGTTCACCCCTCCACTTT. Protein: CASSDWEGVRSSPLHF.

V is TRBV20-1 and J is TRBJ1-1; D unclear. The length of the CDR3 is 11 residues. CDR1 is DFQATT, CDR2 SNEGSKA, per germline (reference sequence). V gave up 2 bases and J gave up 6 bases, with 7 bases separating them. DNA for the CDR3: TGCAGTGCTAGAAACCAGGCTGAAGCTTTCTTT. It translates to CSARNQAEAFF.

The V and J genes are TRBV4-1 and TRBJ2-1; D gene uncertain. Per the germline V gene, CDR1 is MGHRA and CDR2 is YSYEKL. The CDR3 sequence is 16 residues long. Trimming pared 0 bases from V and 8 bases from J, leaving 17 bases between. Here the CDR3 reads CASSQDRITRGHEQFF. In nucleotides, the CDR3 is TGCGCCAGCAGCCAAGATCGGATCACGCGAGGCCATGAGCAGTTCTTC.

This rearrangement joins TRBV4-2 to TRBJ2-5, with D unresolved. This CDR3 region has 13 residues. Trimming shortened V by 1 base and J by 5 bases, and 8 bases separated the two germline ends. Germline V gene data show CDR1 as LGHNA and CDR2 as YNFKEQ. DNA of the CDR3: TGTGCCAGCAGCCAAGCTACGTGGGAGACCCAGTACTTC. Translated, it gives CASSQATWETQYF.